A single sample is the source of the 16 T cell receptor beta chains below, sequenced in a study of cytomegalovirus exposure and HLA in healthy donors. The PCR employed 60 Vbeta primers together with 13 Jbeta primers. Profiled with immunoSEQ multiplex PCR; TCRdb holds only in-frame clones, not every one. The sample records under 90,000 clones, about 84% being singletons. The sequencing input was PBMCs. Every receptor here comes from a man in his forties or fifties in good health and CMV-seronegative.

This clone was seen only a few times. DNA for the CDR3: TGTGCCAGCTCACCCACAGGGTCCCCCCAGCCCCAGCATTTT. Its translation is CASSPTGSPQPQHF. The J gene is TRBJ1-5, the V gene TRBV18, with D perhaps matching TRBD1 (6 bases). CDR3 length: 14 amino acids. The V gene lost 3 bases and the J gene lost 7 bases, with 13 bases spanning the gap. Germline CDR1 and CDR2: KGHSH and LQKENI.

This chain links TRBV6-5 with TRBJ2-2, with D possibly matching TRBD1 (6 bases). CDR1 MNHEY and CDR2 SVGAGI come from the germline V gene. CDR3 length equals 14 residues. Trimming left V 6 bases short and J 6 bases short, with 14 bases between. The chain's CDR3 is CASRDTGSPGELFF. The CDR3 bases are TGTGCCAGCAGGGATACAGGGTCGCCCGGGGAGCTGTTTTTT.

This clone has a handful of counts. This rearrangement joins TRBV7-3 to TRBJ1-1, with D possibly matching TRBD1 (6 bases). The CDR3 totals 14 residues. Germline V gene sequence: CDR1 SGHTA, CDR2 FQGTGA. V was shortened by 0 bases and J by 4 bases, with 9 bases between the two germline ends. The DNA for the CDR3 is TGTGCCAGCAGCTTAACGGAAGGGGGCACTGAAGCTTTCTTT. It codes for CASSLTEGGTEAFF.

This chain joins TRBV7-3 and TRBJ2-3, with a possible D match to TRBD2 (6 bases). V shed 6 bases and J shed 1 base, with 11 bases lying between them. The germline CDR1 and CDR2 sequences are SGHTA and FQGTGA. The CDR3 covers 14 residues. CDR3 DNA sequence: TGTGCCAGCAGTTCCTCGGGGGGCACAGATACGCAGTATTTT. Translation: CASSSSGGTDTQYF.

The chain is built from TRBV28 and TRBJ2-6; D might be TRBD2 (6 bases). CDR1 is MDHEN and CDR2 is SYDVKM in the germline V gene. Deletions cut 4 bases from V and 0 bases from J, with 7 bases between. CDR3 length: 15 amino acids. In DNA, the CDR3 is TGTGCCAGCAGTTCGGGACTCTCTGGGGCCAACGTCCTGACTTTC. Its protein product is CASSSGLSGANVLTF.

The chain joins TRBV4-3 to TRBJ2-5; 7 bases fit TRBD1. CDR3 length: 16 residues. The V gene's germline CDR1 is LGHNA and CDR2 YSLEER. The ends lost 3 bases at V and 3 bases at J; junction bases unmatched: 10. CDR3 sequence (DNA): TGCGCCAGCAGCCACTATTGGTCTGACAGGGAAGAGACCCAGTACTTC. This gives the protein CASSHYWSDREETQYF.

This clone was found a few times. A junction boundary mismatches the germline segment, possibly from a read error. The rearrangement links TRBV7-7 to TRBJ2-2, with 7 bases lining up with TRBD1. Germline CDR1 and CDR2: SSHAT and FNYEAQ (reference sequence). The CDR3 totals 16 residues. The CDR3 sequence: CASSPRDRANTGELFF. DNA of the CDR3: TGTGCTAGCAGCCCACGGGACAGAGCGAACACCGGGGAGCTGTTTTTT.

This clone was seen a handful of times. This sequence joins TRBV10-3 and TRBJ1-4, with TRBD1 as a possible D gene (6 bases). Germline V gene data show CDR1 as ENHRY and CDR2 as SYGVKD. This CDR3 has 13 residues. The V end lost 6 bases, the J end lost 8 bases, and 13 bases lay between the germline ends. The DNA for the CDR3 is TGTGCCATCAGCAGGGGTTTCGGGGAAAAACTGTTTTTT. Translation: CAISRGFGEKLFF.

The rearrangement links TRBV5-1 to TRBJ2-3, with 7 bases aligning to TRBD1. Germline V gives CDR1 SGHRS, CDR2 YFSETQ. The CDR3 has 15 amino acids. V shed 4 bases, J shed 5 bases, and the junction held 10 bases outside the gene matches. The CDR3 spells CASSAGQVQGDTQYF. For the CDR3, the DNA is TGCGCCAGCAGCGCAGGACAGGTGCAGGGAGATACGCAGTATTTT.

The chain employs TRBV4-2 and TRBJ1-4; D perhaps matches TRBD1 (5 bases). Trimming took off 0 bases at V and 6 bases at J, with 11 bases between the two ends. The CDR3 spans 15 residues. The V gene's germline CDR1 is LGHNA and CDR2 YNFKEQ. The CDR3 loop is CASSQDRARDEKLFF. Here the CDR3 DNA reads TGTGCCAGCAGCCAAGACAGGGCCAGAGATGAAAAACTGTTTTTT.

This chain links TRBV5-1 with TRBJ1-2; D is possibly TRBD1 (5 bases). Germline V CDR1 and CDR2: SGHRS, YFSETQ. CDR3 length: 12 amino acids. Trimming shortened V by 2 bases and J by 8 bases, and 10 bases separated the two germline ends. DNA for the CDR3: TGCGCCAGCAGCTTAGGAGGGACCGGCTACACCTTC. It codes for CASSLGGTGYTF.

V and J are TRBV7-3 and TRBJ2-1; 9 bases are a match to TRBD2. Germline V lookup: CDR1 SGHTA, CDR2 FQGTGA. The CDR3 runs 17 residues. Losses at the gene ends were 4 bases for V and 9 bases for J; bases not matched to a gene: 16. The CDR3 DNA is TGTGCCAGCAGCTCGGTCAGGTGGGCGGGGGGGCTTGGTGAGCAGTTCTTC. This sequence encodes CASSSVRWAGGLGEQFF.

The chain joins TRBV6-5 to TRBJ1-6; no clear D gene. V lost 6 bases and J lost 5, with 11 bases in between. This CDR3 spans 14 amino acids. The germline V gene has CDR1 MNHEY and CDR2 SVGAGI. In nucleotides, the CDR3 is TGTGCCAGCAGCCCTCCACTCGATAATTCACCCCTCCACTTT. It codes for CASSPPLDNSPLHF.

The rearrangement uses TRBV11-2 and TRBJ2-7; no reliable D call. This CDR3 has 17 residues. V was clipped by 0 bases and J by 2 bases, with 17 bases between them. Germline CDR1 and CDR2: SGHAT and FQNNGV. The DNA of the CDR3 is TGTGCCAGCAGCTTAGATCCCTCACTGAGCCGAACCTACGAGCAGTACTTC. This translates into CASSLDPSLSRTYEQYF.

The gene calls are TRBV4-2 and TRBJ1-6; D perhaps matches TRBD1 (5 bases). CDR1 LGHNA and CDR2 YNFKEQ come from the germline V gene. Trimming removed 1 base at V and 7 bases at J, with 20 bases between. This CDR3 comprises 18 residues. As DNA, the CDR3 is TGTGCCAGCAGCCAAGCGTCAGGGAATGGGGCGCGAAATTCACCCCTCCACTTT. Translating gives CASSQASGNGARNSPLHF.

The rearrangement joins TRBV6-1 to TRBJ1-4; 10 bases align to TRBD1. CDR3 length equals 15 residues. The germline V gene encodes CDR1 MNHNS and CDR2 SASEGT. Trimming removed 4 bases from V and 4 bases from J; junction bases left unmatched: 3. The CDR3 sequence is CASSAGQGYNEKLFF. CDR3 nucleotide sequence: TGTGCCAGCAGTGCGGGACAGGGGTATAATGAAAAACTGTTTTTT.